This TCR beta chain originates from a study of blood T cell repertoires in COVID-19. Profiling relied on immunoSEQ multiplex PCR, and the TCRdb table lists in-frame clones only, not all of them. This table has about 310,000 clones, 85% to 90% appearing once. Germline V gene lookup returns CDR1 LNHDA and CDR2 SQIVND (reference sequence). V was shortened by 3 bases and J by 0 bases, with 6 bases between the two germline ends. The CDR3 loop spans 14 amino acids. Material: PBMCs or T cells enriched from blood (not recorded which). This TCR came from a young woman with acute COVID-19. V gene TRBV19 combines with J gene TRBJ1-5, with unresolved D. CDR3 nucleotides: TGTGCCAGTAGTATCTCCCTTAGCAATCAGCCCCAGCATTTT. It specifies CASSISLSNQPQHF.